This T cell receptor (beta chain) was sequenced for a study of blood T cell repertoires in COVID-19. Study-wide context: Samples of COVID-19 (acute and convalescent) were obtained from the United States, Italy and Spain. Nucleic acid was either cDNA or gDNA, and it came from T cells, B-cell-depleted T cells, or PBMCs.

As originally analysed: Estimation of nucleated cell counts was performed using reference gene primer amplification. Libraries were prepared by immunoSEQ multiplex PCR; TCRdb keeps only in-frame clonotypes and omits some of them. That table gives V, J and clone size, and the DNA gave D and trimming. There are some 64,000 clones in the sample; approximately 85% occur only once, and 3.5% lies in the top ten. V shed 7 bases and J 5 bases; nucleotides not matched to a gene: 10. The length of the CDR3 is 15 residues. Germline V gives CDR1 MNHEY, CDR2 SVGAGI. The sample was peripheral blood. The chain links TRBV6-5 to TRBJ2-7; 11 bases are shared with TRBD2. The receptor was derived from a man between 50 and 59 years old with active COVID-19. The CDR3 sequence is CASTRLAGKLHEQYF. CDR3 in DNA: TGTGCCAGCACCCGACTAGCGGGGAAGCTCCACGAGCAGTACTTC.